The clone carrying this T cell receptor beta chain was observed once. Sequenced by immunoSEQ multiplex PCR; TCRdb stores in-frame clones only, minus some. The sample includes 60,000 to 75,000 clones, around 74% of them seen just once. This entry belongs to a study of blood T cell repertoires in COVID-19. V lost 4 bases and J 12 bases, leaving 19 bases between the germline ends. The CDR3 totals 14 residues. The germline CDR1 and CDR2 sequences are SEHNR and FQNEAQ (reference sequence). Input material: peripheral blood. The genes are TRBV7-9 and TRBJ2-1; perhaps TRBD1 as D (5 bases). This sequence originates from a woman in her fifties or sixties with active or convalescent COVID-19. In DNA form, the CDR3 reads TGTGCCAGCAGCTATTGGACATCCCCCCATGGGCAGTTCTTC. It translates to CASSYWTSPHGQFF.